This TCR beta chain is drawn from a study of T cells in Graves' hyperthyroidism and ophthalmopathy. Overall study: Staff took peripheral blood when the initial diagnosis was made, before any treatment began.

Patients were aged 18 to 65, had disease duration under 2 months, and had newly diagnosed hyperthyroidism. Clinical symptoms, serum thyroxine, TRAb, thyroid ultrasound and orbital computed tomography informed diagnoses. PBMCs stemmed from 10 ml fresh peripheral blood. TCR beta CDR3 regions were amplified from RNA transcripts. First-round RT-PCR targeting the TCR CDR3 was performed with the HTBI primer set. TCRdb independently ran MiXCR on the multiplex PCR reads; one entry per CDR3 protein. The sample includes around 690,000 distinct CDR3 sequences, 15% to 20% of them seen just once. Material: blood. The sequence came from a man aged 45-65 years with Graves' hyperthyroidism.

CDR3 sequence reads: CATSDLWSSYNEQFF. The CDR3 DNA is TGTGCCACCAGTGATTTGTGGAGTTCCTACAATGAGCAGTTCTTC. This chain links TRBV24-1 with TRBJ2-1; unclear D gene. Germline V CDR1 and CDR2: KGHDR, SFDVKD. The CDR3 is 15 residues long. Deletions cut 0 bases from V and 1 base from J, with 6 bases between.